This T cell receptor beta chain was recorded in a study of monozygotic twins with inflammatory bowel disease (dated by TCRdb to between 2018 and 2021). Notes on the research overall: The complete study included approximately 28 monozygotic twin pairs: 19 IBD-discordant Danish pairs and nine German pairs, of which four were IBD-concordant and five were IBD-discordant. Within discordant pairs, disease-associated traits were sought mainly by comparing IBD patients with their genetically identical healthy co-twins. Each individual had, on average, about 151 000 unique TCRalpha sequences and 181 000 unique TCRbeta sequences available for analysis. Results the study describes overall, beyond this receptor: No single strong signal or clonotype linked to IBD turned up in the results, so the idea that one exists was not supported. Fewer clonotypes were shared with other individuals by IBD patients than by healthy twins, most markedly in patients showing signs of disease activity. Concordant and discordant twins showed no difference in repertoire similarity, possibly because of limited statistical power. Background noise and inter-individual variability may have been introduced into the repertoires by the differing immunosuppressive treatments among patients. Different T cell subtypes could not be distinguished in the analysis. TCRbeta repertoire diversity, by inverse Simpson index, was decreased in IBD patients compared with their healthy co-twins.

Its CDR3 holds 15 amino acids, cysteine through phenylalanine. The nucleotide record is missing. CDR1 and CDR2 are read off the germline V gene (reference sequence) as LGHDT and YNNKEL. The library was prepared using 5' RACE. The input for every TCR library was around 3.5 ug of total RNA. For each sample, cDNA synthesis with SMARTScribe reverse transcriptase was split into eight separate reactions. During cDNA synthesis, unique molecular identifiers containing a 6-nucleotide sample barcode were introduced by template switching. Amplification of TCRalpha and TCRbeta cDNA involved two nested PCRs of roughly 16 and 10 cycles, and each PCR was followed by bead purification. Before amplification, the cDNA was treated with uracil DNA-glycosylase and purified using the QIAquick PCR purification kit. The second PCR was the step at which Illumina TruSeq-compatible adapters and sample-specific barcodes were added. TapeStation and Qubit were used to check library quality and concentration, and 4 to 6.5 ng of each library went into the pool. The pooled libraries were sequenced with 2 x 100 bp reads and custom sequencing primers on an Illumina HiSeq2500 single-index Rapid Run. The original methods were these. MiGEC version 1.2.6 was used for UMI-based consensus assembly, which corrected PCR and sequencing errors. MiXCR version 2.1.1 was used for V(D)J alignment, clonotype assembly and CDR3 extraction. To normalise gene usage, clonotype sharing and MAIT/NKT TCR abundance, the analysis used the top 1000, 10 000 and 20 000 clonotypes per sample. Diversity was computed as the inverse Simpson index with the vegan R package after downsampling to 27 000 UMIs. Paired Mann-Whitney U tests were applied to discordant twin pairs, and Benjamini-Hochberg correction was used for multiple testing. TCRdb reprocessed the public reads and reports one entry per CDR3 protein sequence, without DNA. The V and J calls, along with clone size, are taken from TCRdb and not from the paper's own processing. This sample's listing comprises about 210,000 distinct CDR3 sequences. 1.5% to 2% of the sample comes from the top ten.

From each donor, a roughly 2.7 ml peripheral blood sample was collected into PAXgene tubes and kept at -80 degrees C. Without T cell sorting, total RNA was isolated from whole blood using the PAXgene blood miRNA kit on an automated QIAcube. Deep TCRalpha and TCRbeta repertoire profiling with unique molecular barcoding was performed on peripheral blood of monozygotic twin pairs concordant or discordant for inflammatory bowel disease. Smoking habits were recorded for all twin pairs, with individuals classified as current, former or never smokers. Regarding this clonotype: Its antigen specificity is not known.

The material sequenced was blood. The chain is encoded by TRBV3-1 joined to TRBJ2-5; TCRdb selects TRBD1, and the lack of DNA leaves this call unchecked. This TCR was recovered from a human donor with ulcerative colitis or Crohn's disease, or a healthy co-twin of an affected twin (not recorded which). The CDR3 loop reads CASSQGSGGWETQYF.